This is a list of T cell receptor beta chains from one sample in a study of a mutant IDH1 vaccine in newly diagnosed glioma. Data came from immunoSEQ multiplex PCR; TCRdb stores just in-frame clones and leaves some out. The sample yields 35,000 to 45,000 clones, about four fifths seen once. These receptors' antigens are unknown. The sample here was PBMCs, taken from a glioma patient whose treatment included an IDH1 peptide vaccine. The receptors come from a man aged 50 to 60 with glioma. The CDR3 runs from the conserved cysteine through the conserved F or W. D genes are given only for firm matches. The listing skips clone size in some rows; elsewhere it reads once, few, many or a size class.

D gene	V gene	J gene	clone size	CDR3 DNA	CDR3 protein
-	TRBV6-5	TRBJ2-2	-	TGTGCCAGCAGCCAGACCGGGGAGCTGTTTTTT	CASSQTGELFF
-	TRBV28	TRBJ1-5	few	TGTGCCAGCAGTCCCTCGGCGGGGTACGGCAATCAGCCCCAGCATTTT	CASSPSAGYGNQPQHF
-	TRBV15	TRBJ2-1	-	TGTGCCACCAGCACGGACTATTCCTCCTACAATGAGCAGTTCTTC	CATSTDYSSYNEQFF
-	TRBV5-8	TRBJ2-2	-	TGTGCCAGCAGCTACACAAGGACCGGGGAGCTGTTTTTT	CASSYTRTGELFF
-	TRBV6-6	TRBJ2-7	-	TGTGCCAGCAGTGCCTCCTACGAGCAGTACTTC	CASSASYEQYF
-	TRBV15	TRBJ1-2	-	TGTGCCACCAGCGACCAGGGACCGCGGTATGGCTACACCTTC	CATSDQGPRYGYTF
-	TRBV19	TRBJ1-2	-	TGTGCCAGTAGTCCCGCGGGGGTTCGGAAGGTGGATGGCTACACCTTC	CASSPAGVRKVDGYTF
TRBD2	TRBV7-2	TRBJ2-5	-	TGTGCCAGCAGCTCTGGGACTAGCGGGACTGAGACCCAGTACTTC	CASSSGTSGTETQYF
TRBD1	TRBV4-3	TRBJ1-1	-	TGCGCCAGCAGCCCTACGACAGGGTTTTCGGCTGAAGCTTTCTTT	CASSPTTGFSAEAFF
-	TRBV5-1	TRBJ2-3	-	TGCGCCAGCAGCTTAGCTGGGGTGGGAGCAGATACGCAGTATTTT	CASSLAGVGADTQYF
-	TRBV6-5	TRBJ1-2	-	TGTGCCAGCAGTTACTTGCAGGGCGAAAACTATGGCTACACCTTC	CASSYLQGENYGYTF